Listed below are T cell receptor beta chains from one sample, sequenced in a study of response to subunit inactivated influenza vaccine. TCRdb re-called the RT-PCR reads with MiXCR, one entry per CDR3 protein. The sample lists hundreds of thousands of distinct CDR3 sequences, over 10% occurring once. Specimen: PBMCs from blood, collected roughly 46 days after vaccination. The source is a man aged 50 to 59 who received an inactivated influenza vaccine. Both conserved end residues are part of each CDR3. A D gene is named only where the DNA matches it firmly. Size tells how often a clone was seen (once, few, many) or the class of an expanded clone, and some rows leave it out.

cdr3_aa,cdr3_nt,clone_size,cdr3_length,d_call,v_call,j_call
CASGPGSGELFF,TGTGCCAGCGGGCCGGGGTCCGGGGAGCTGTTTTTT,NA,12,NA,TRBV7-3,TRBJ2-2
CASSDSAPEQFF,TGTGCCAGCAGTGATTCCGCACCAGAGCAGTTCTTC,many,12,NA,TRBV25-1,TRBJ2-1
CASIDHGGGPYEQYF,TGTGCCAGCATCGACCACGGAGGGGGTCCCTACGAGCAGTACTTC,NA,15,NA,TRBV6-2/TRBV6-3,TRBJ2-7
CASSLGAGTLNQPQHF,TGTGCCAGCAGCTTGGGGGCCGGGACACTCAATCAGCCCCAGCATTTT,NA,16,NA,TRBV7-9,TRBJ1-5
CATSRGGGLNTGELFF,TGTGCCACCAGCAGAGGAGGCGGGCTGAACACCGGGGAGCTGTTTTTT,few,16,NA,TRBV15,TRBJ2-2
CASSLAGPSGPYEQYF,TGTGCCAGCAGCTTAGCGGGGCCTAGCGGTCCATACGAGCAGTACTTC,many,16,TRBD2,TRBV7-9,TRBJ2-7
CASSLTDATGNEQLF,TGTGCCAGCAGCTTGACAGATGCGACGGGAAATGAGCAGCTCTTC,NA,15,NA,TRBV7-2,TRBJ2-1
CSARVGGDRRNTGELFF,TGCAGTGCTAGGGTTGGGGGGGACAGGAGGAACACCGGGGAGCTGTTTTTT,NA,17,NA,TRBV20-1,TRBJ2-2
CASSSGGGSNYGYTF,TGTGCCAGCAGTTCGGGGGGCGGATCTAACTATGGCTACACCTTC,many,15,NA,TRBV7-2,TRBJ1-2
CASSDRTSGTFQDTQYF,TGCGCCAGCAGCGACCGGACTAGCGGGACCTTCCAAGATACGCAGTATTTT,NA,17,TRBD2,TRBV5-1,TRBJ2-3
CASSQRPTGTDTQYF,TGCGCCAGCAGCCAAAGGCCGACTGGCACAGATACGCAGTATTTT,NA,15,NA,TRBV4-1,TRBJ2-3